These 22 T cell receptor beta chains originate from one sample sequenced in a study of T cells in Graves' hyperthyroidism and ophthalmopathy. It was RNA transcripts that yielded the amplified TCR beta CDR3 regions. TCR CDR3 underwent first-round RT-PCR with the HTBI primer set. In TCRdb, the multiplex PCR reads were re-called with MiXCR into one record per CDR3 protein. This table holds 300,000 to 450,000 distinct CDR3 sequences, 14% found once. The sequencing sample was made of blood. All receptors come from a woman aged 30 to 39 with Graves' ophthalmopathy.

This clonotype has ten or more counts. The CDR3 protein is CASSYSSQGRLTEAFF. CDR3 nucleotide sequence: TGTGCCAGCAGTTACTCATCGCAGGGAAGACTCACTGAAGCTTTCTTT. This chain links TRBV6-6 with TRBJ1-1, with a possible D match to TRBD1 (5 bases). This CDR3 is 16 amino acids long. V dropped 0 bases and J dropped 4 bases, with 15 bases sitting between them. CDR1 is MNHNY and CDR2 is SVGAGI in the germline V gene (reference sequence).

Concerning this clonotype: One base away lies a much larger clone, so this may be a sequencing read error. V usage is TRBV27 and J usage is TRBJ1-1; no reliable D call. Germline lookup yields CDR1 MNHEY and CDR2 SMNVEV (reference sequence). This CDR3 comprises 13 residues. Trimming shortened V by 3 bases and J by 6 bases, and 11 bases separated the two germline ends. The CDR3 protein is CASSLVAYAEAFF. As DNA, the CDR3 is TGTGCCAGCAGTTTGGTCGCTTACGCTGAAGCTTTCTTT.

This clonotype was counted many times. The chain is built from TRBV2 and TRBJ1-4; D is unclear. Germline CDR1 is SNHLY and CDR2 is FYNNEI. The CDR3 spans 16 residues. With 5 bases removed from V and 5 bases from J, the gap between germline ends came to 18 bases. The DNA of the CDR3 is TGTGCCAGCAGTCCAATCCCTGCAGGAGCAAATGAAAAACTGTTTTTT. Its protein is CASSPIPAGANEKLFF.

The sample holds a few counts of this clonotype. CDR3 nucleotides: TGTGCCAGCAGCTACCCGGGAGACAGGGGAGATTCACCCCTCCACTTT. It encodes CASSYPGDRGDSPLHF. This chain uses TRBV7-2 with TRBJ1-6; 8 bases match TRBD1. Germline V gives CDR1 SGHTA, CDR2 FQGNSA. The CDR3 contains 16 residues. Unmatched junction bases numbered 10, after V lost 4 bases and J lost 8 bases.

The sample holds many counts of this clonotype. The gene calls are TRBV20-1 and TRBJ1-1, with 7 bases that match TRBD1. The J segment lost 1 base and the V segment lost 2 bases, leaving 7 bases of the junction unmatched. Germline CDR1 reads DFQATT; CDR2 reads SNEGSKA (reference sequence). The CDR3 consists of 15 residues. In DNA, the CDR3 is TGCAGTGCTAGAACAAGACAGGGTTGGAACACTGAAGCTTTCTTT. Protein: CSARTRQGWNTEAFF.

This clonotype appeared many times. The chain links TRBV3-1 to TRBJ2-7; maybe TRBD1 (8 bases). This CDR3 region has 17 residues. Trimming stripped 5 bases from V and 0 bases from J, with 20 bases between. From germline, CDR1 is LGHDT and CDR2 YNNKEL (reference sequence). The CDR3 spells CASSAGAGGASSYEQYF. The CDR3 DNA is TGTGCCAGCAGCGCGGGGGCAGGGGGCGCTTCCTCCTACGAGCAGTACTTC.

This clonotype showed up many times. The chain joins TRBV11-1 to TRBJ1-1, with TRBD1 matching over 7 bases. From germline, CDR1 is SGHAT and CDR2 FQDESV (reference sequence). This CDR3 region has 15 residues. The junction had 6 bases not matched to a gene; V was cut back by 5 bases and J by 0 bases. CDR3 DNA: TGTGCCAGCAGCCACCGACAGGGCCTGAACACTGAAGCTTTCTTT. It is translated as CASSHRQGLNTEAFF.

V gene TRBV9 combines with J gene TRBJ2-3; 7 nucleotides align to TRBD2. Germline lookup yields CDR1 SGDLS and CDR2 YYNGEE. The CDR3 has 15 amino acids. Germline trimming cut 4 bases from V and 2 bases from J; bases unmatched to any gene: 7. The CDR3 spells CASSIGLVHTDTQYF. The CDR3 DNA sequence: TGTGCCAGCAGCATCGGACTAGTCCACACAGATACGCAGTATTTT.

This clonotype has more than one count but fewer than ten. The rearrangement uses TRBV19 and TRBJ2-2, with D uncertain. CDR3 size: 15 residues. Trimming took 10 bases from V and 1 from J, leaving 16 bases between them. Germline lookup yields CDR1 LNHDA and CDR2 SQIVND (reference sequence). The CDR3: CATYGLLLNTGELFF. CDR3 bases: TGTGCCACGTATGGGTTGCTGCTGAACACCGGGGAGCTGTTTTTT.

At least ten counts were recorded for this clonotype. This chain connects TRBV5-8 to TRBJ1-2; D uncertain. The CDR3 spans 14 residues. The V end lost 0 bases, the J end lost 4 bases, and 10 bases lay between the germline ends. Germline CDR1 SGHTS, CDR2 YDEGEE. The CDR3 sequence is CASSLVEPGYGYTF. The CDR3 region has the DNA TGTGCCAGCAGCTTGGTGGAACCGGGCTATGGCTACACCTTC.

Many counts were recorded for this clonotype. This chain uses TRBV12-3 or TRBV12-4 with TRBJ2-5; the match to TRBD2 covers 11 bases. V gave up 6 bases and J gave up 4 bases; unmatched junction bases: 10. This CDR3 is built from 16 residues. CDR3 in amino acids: CASRGSIAGGRETQYF. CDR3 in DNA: TGTGCCAGCAGAGGTTCGATAGCGGGGGGGCGAGAGACCCAGTACTTC.

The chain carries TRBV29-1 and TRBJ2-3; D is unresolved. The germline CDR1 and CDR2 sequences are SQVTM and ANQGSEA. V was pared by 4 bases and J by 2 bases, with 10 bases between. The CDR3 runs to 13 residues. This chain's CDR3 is CSVAQKLTDTQYF. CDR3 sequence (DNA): TGCAGCGTTGCACAGAAGCTCACAGATACGCAGTATTTT.

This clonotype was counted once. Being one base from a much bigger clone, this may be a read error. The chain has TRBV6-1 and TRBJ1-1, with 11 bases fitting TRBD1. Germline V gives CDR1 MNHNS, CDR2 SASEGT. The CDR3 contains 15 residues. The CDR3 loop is CASSEGTGGRTEACF. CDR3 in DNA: TGTGCCAGCAGTGAAGGGACAGGGGGCCGTACTGAAGCTTGCTTT.

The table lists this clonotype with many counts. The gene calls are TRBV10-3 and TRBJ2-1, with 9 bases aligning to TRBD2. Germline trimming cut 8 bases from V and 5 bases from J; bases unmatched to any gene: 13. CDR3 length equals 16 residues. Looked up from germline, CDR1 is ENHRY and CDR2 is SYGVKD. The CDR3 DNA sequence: TGTGCCATCCAAGGGGCGGGGGGGCCTGGAGACAATGAGCAGTTCTTC. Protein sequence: CAIQGAGGPGDNEQFF.

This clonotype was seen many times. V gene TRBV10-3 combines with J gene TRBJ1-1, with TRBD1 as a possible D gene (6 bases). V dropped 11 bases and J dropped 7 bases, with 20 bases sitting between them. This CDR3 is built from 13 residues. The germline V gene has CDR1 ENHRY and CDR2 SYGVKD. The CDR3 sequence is CASQAGGQGEAFF. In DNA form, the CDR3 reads TGTGCCTCCCAGGCCGGGGGGCAGGGTGAAGCTTTCTTT.

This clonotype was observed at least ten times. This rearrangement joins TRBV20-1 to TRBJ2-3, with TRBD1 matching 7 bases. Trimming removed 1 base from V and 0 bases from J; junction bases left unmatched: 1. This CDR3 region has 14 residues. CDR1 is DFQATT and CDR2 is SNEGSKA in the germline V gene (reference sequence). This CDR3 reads CSARGDSSTDTQYF. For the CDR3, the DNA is TGCAGTGCTAGAGGGGACAGTAGCACAGATACGCAGTATTTT.

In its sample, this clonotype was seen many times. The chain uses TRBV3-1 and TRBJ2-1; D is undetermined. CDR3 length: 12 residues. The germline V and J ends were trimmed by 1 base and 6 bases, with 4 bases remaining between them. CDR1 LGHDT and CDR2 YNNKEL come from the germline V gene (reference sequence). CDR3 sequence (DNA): TGTGCCAGCAGCCAAGTAGTCAATGAGCAGTTCTTC. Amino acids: CASSQVVNEQFF.

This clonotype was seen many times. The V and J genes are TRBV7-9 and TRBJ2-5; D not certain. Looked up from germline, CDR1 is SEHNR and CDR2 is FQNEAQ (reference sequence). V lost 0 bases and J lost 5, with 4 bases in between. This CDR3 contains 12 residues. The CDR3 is CASSLAAETQYF. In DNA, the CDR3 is TGTGCCAGCAGCTTAGCGGCGGAGACCCAGTACTTC.

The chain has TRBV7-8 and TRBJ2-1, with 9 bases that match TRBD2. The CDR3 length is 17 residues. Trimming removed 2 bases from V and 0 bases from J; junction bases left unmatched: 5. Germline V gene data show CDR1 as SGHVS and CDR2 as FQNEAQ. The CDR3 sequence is CASSLSLAGSSYNEQFF. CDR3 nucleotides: TGTGCCAGCAGCTTATCCCTAGCGGGAAGCTCCTACAATGAGCAGTTCTTC.

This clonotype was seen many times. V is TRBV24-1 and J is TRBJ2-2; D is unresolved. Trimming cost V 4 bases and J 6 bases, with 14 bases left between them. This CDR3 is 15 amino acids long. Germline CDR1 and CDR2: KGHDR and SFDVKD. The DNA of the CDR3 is TGTGCCACCAGTGACCCCTTCGCTGTGTCCGGGGAGCTGTTTTTT. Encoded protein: CATSDPFAVSGELFF.

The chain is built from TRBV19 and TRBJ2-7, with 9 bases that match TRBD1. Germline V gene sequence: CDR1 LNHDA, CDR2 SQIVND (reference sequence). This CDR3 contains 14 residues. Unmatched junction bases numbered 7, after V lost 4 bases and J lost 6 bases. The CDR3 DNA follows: TGTGCCAGTAGTACTTCGACAGGGGGGAGCGAGCAGTACTTC. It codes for CASSTSTGGSEQYF. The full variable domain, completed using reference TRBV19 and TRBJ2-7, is DGGITQSPKYLFRKEGQNVTLSCEQNLNHDAMYWYRQDPGQGLRLIYYSQIVNDFQKGDIAEGYSVSREKKESFPLTVTSAQKNPTAFYLCASSTSTGGSEQYFGPGTRLTVT.

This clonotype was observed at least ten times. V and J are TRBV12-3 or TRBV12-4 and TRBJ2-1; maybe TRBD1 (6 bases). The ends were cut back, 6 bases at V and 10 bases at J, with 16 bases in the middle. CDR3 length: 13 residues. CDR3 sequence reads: CASSAQGTGEQFF. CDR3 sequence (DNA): TGTGCCAGCAGCGCTCAGGGGACCGGGGAGCAGTTCTTC.